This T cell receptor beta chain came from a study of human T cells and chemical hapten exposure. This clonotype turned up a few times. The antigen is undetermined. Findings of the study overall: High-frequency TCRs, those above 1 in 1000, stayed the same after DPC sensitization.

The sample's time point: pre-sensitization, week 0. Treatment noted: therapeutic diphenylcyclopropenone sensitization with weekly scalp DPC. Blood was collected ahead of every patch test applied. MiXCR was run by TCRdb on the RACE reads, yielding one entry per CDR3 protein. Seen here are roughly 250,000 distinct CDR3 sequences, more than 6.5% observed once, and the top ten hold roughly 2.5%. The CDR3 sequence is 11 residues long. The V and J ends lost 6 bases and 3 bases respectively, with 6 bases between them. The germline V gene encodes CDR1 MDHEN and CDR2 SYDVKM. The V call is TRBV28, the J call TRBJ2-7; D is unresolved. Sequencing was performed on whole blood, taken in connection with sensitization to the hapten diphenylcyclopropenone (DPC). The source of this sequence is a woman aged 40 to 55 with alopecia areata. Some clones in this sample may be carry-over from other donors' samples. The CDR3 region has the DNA TGTGCCAGCAGCGTCCACTACGAGCAGTACTTC. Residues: CASSVHYEQYF.